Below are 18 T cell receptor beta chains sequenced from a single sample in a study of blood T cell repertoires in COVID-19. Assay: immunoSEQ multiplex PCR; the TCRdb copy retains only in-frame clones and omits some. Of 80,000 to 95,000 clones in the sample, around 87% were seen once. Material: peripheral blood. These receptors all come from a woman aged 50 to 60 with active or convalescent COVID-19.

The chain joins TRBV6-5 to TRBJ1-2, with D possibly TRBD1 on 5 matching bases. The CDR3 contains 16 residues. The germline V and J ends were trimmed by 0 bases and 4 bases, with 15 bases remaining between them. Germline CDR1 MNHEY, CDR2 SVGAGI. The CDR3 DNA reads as TGTGCCAGCAGTTACTCGACGGCGGGGACTCCCTATGGCTACACCTTC. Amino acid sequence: CASSYSTAGTPYGYTF.

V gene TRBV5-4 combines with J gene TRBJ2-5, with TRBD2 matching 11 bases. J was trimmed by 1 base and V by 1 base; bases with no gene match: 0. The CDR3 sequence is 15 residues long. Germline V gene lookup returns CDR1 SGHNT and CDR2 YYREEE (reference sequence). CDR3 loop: CASSLTSGGQETQYF. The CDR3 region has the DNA TGTGCCAGCAGCTTGACTAGCGGGGGCCAAGAGACCCAGTACTTC.

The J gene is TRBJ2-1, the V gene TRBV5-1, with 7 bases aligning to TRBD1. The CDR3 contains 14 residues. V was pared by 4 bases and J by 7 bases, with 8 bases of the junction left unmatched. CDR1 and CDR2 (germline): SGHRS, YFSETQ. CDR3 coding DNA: TGCGCCAGCAGCCAAAGACAGGGTCCTAATGAGCAGTTCTTC. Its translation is CASSQRQGPNEQFF.

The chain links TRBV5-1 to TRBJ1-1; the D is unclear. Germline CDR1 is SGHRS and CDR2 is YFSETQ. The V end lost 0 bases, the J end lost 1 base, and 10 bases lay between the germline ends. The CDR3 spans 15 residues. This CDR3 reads CASSLDGGSNTEAFF. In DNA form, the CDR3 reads TGCGCCAGCAGCTTGGACGGCGGGTCGAACACTGAAGCTTTCTTT.

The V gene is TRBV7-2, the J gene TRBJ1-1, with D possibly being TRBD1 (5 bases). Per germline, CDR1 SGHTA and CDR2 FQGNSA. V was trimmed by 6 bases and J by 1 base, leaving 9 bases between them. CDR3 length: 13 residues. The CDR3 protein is CASSQGQNTEAFF. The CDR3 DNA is TGTGCCAGCAGTCAAGGACAGAACACTGAAGCTTTCTTT. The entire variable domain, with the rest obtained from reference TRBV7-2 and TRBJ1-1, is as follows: GAGVSQSPSNKVTEKGKDVELRCDPISGHTALYWYRQSLGQGLEFLIYFQGNSAPDKSGLPSDRFSAERTGGSVSTLTIQRTQQEDSAVYLCASSQGQNTEAFFGQGTRLTVV.

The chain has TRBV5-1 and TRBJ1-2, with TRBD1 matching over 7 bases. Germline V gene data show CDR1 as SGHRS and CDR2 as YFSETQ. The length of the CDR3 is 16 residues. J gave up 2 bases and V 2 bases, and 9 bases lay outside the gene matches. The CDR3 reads CASSFDRAITNYGYTF. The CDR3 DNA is TGCGCCAGCAGCTTTGACAGGGCTATTACCAACTATGGCTACACCTTC.

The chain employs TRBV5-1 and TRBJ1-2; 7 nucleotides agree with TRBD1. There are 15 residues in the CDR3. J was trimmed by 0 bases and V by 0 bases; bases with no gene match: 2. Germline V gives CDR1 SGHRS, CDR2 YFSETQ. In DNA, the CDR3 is TGCGCCAGCAGCTTGGGGGGACAGTCTAACTATGGCTACACCTTC. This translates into CASSLGGQSNYGYTF.

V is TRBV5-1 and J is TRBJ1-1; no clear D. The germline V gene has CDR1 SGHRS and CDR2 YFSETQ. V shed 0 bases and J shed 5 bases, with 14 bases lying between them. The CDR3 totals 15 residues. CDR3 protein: CASSLDGPRGTEAFF. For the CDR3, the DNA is TGCGCCAGCAGCTTGGATGGGCCTAGAGGGACTGAAGCTTTCTTT.

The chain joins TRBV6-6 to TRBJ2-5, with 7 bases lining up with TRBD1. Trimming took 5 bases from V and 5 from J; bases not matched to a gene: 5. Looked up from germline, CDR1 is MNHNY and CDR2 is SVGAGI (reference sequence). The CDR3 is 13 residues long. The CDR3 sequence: CASSLQGWETQYF. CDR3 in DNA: TGTGCCAGCAGTCTACAGGGGTGGGAGACCCAGTACTTC.

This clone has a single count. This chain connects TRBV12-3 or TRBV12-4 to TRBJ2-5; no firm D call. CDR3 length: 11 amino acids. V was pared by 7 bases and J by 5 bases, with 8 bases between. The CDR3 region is CASKAMETQYF. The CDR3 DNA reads TGTGCCAGCAAAGCCATGGAGACCCAGTACTTC.

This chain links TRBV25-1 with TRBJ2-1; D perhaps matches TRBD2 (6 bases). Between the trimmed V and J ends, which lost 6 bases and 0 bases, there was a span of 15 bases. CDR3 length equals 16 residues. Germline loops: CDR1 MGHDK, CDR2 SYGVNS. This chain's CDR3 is CASRGRAGSSYNEQFF. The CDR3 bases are TGTGCCAGCAGGGGAAGGGCCGGGAGCTCCTACAATGAGCAGTTCTTC.

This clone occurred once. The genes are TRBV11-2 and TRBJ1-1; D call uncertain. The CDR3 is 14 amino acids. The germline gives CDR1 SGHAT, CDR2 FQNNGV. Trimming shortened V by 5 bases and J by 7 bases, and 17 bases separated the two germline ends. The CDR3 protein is CASSRYDTRGEAFF. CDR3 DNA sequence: TGTGCCAGCAGCCGTTATGATACGCGGGGTGAAGCTTTCTTT.

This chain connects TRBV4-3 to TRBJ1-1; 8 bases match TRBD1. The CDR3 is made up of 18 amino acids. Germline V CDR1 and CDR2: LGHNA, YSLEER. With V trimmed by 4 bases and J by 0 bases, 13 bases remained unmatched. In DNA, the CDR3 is TGCGCCAGCAGCCCTGGGGCCGGGACAGGCCTGCTGAACACTGAAGCTTTCTTT. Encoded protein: CASSPGAGTGLLNTEAFF.

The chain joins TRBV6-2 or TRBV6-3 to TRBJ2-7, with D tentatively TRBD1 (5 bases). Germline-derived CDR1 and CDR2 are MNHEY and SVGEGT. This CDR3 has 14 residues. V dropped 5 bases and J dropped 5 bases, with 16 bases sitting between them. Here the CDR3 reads CASSLTVTLDEQYF. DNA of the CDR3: TGTGCCAGCAGTCTGACAGTCACCCTAGACGAGCAGTACTTC.

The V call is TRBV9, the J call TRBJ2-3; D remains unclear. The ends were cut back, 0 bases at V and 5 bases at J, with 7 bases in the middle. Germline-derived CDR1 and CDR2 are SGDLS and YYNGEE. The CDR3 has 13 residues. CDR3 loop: CASSVAPGDTQYF. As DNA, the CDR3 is TGTGCCAGCAGCGTAGCTCCAGGAGATACGCAGTATTTT.

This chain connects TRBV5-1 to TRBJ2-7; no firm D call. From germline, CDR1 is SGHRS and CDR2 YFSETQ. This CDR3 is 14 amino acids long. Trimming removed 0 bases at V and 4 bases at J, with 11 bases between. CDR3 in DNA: TGCGCCAGCAGCTTGGGCCTCGGGTCGTACGAGCAGTACTTC. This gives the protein CASSLGLGSYEQYF. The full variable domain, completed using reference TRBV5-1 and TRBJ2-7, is KAGVTQTPRYLIKTRGQQVTLSCSPISGHRSVSWYQQTPGQGLQFLFEYFSETQRNKGNFPGRFSGRQFSNSRSEMNVSTLELGDSALYLCASSLGLGSYEQYFGPGTRLTVT.

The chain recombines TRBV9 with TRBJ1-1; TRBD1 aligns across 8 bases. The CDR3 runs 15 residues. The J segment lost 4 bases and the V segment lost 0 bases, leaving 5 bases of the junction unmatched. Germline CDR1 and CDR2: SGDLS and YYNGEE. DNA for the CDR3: TGTGCCAGCAGCGTAGCAGGGGGCGCGAGCACTGAAGCTTTCTTT. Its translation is CASSVAGGASTEAFF.

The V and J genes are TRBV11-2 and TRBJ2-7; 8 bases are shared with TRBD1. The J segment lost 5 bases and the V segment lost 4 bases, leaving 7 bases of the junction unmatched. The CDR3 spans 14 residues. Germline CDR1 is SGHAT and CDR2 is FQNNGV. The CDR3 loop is CASSSRTGGNEQYF. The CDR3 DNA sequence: TGTGCCAGCAGCTCAAGAACAGGGGGTAACGAGCAGTACTTC. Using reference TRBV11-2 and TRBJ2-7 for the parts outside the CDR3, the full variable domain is EAGVAQSPRYKIIEKRQSVAFWCNPISGHATLYWYQQILGQGPKLLIQFQNNGVVDDSQLPKDRFSAERLKGVDSTLKIQPAKLEDSAVYLCASSSRTGGNEQYFGPGTRLTVT.